This is a list of T cell receptor beta chains from one sample in a study of neoadjuvant nivolumab and ipilimumab in lung cancer. TCRdb's copy holds only in-frame clones and misses some; the assay was immunoSEQ multiplex PCR. This table holds 15,000 to 20,000 clones, less than 85% found once. Sample: tumor tissue, taken after neoadjuvant nivolumab, alone or with ipilimumab, at or shortly before surgery. The receptors come from an adult with non-small cell lung cancer. Each CDR3 is given with its conserved first and last residue. D genes are given only for firm matches. The size entry is marked missing in some rows and otherwise reads once, few, many or a size class.

CDR3,DNA,V,size,J,D
CASSFTQALNTEAFF,TGTGCCAGCAGCTTCACACAGGCCTTGAACACTGAAGCTTTCTTT,TRBV7-9,few,TRBJ1-1,.
CASSVSSGVEGEQFF,TGCGCCAGCAGCGTTTCTAGCGGGGTGGAAGGGGAGCAGTTCTTC,TRBV5-1,.,TRBJ2-1,TRBD2
CAWDVGQGGSSTDTQYF,TGTGCCTGGGACGTCGGACAGGGGGGATCTAGCACAGATACGCAGTATTTT,TRBV30,.,TRBJ2-3,TRBD1
CASSLPSGGVTDTQYF,TGTGCCAGCAGCTTGCCTAGCGGGGGGGTCACAGATACGCAGTATTTT,TRBV5-4,once,TRBJ2-3,TRBD2
CASSLAGGRYEQYF,TGTGCCAGCAGCTTGGCGGGGGGGCGATACGAGCAGTACTTC,TRBV7-2,.,TRBJ2-7,TRBD2
CASSQGDGPYEQYF,TGCGCCAGCAGCCAGGGGGACGGCCCTTACGAGCAGTACTTC,TRBV4-3,few,TRBJ2-7,.
CAWSADSNQPQHF,TGTGCCTGGAGTGCGGATAGCAATCAGCCCCAGCATTTT,TRBV30,few,TRBJ1-5,.
CASSPNGYEQYF,TGTGCCAGCAGCCCAAATGGCTACGAGCAGTACTTC,TRBV9,.,TRBJ2-7,.
CASSQEVAPRTDTQYF,TGTGCCAGCAGCCAAGAGGTAGCGCCCCGCACAGATACGCAGTATTTT,TRBV4-2,once,TRBJ2-3,.
CASSSSDSYNEQFF,TGTGCCAGCAGCTCCTCGGACAGCTACAATGAGCAGTTCTTC,TRBV9,medium-sized,TRBJ2-1,.
CASSRGTEAFF,TGTGCCAGCAGCCGGGGGACTGAAGCTTTCTTT,TRBV13,.,TRBJ1-1,.
CASSSGTIGEKLFF,TGTGCCAGCAGCTCCGGTACTATCGGTGAAAAACTGTTTTTT,TRBV5-5,.,TRBJ1-4,.
CAISGQGAADGNQPQHF,TGTGCCATCAGTGGACAGGGGGCGGCAGATGGCAATCAGCCCCAGCATTTT,TRBV10-3,.,TRBJ1-5,TRBD1
CASSYGGGTDTQYF,TGTGCCAGCAGTTACGGGGGGGGCACAGATACGCAGTATTTT,TRBV6-6,.,TRBJ2-3,TRBD2
CASSEAVRGRSNQPQHF,TGTGCCAGCAGTGAGGCTGTCAGGGGACGTAGCAATCAGCCCCAGCATTTT,TRBV6-1,.,TRBJ1-5,.
CASSYSTGLVAEAFF,TGTGCCAGCAGTTACTCGACAGGGTTAGTCGCTGAAGCTTTCTTT,TRBV6-6,.,TRBJ1-1,TRBD1
CASSFTGVGYEQYF,TGTGCCAGCAGTTTTACCGGGGTAGGCTACGAGCAGTACTTC,TRBV27,.,TRBJ2-7,.
CASSSVTGELFF,TGTGCCAGCAGTTCTGTCACCGGGGAGCTGTTTTTT,TRBV6-1,.,TRBJ2-2,.
CASSFSAGSDNSPLHF,TGCGCCAGCAGCTTTTCGGCAGGGTCAGATAATTCACCCCTCCACTTT,TRBV5-1,.,TRBJ1-6,.
CASSLARENEQFF,TGTGCCAGCAGCTTAGCTAGGGAGAATGAGCAGTTCTTC,TRBV7-2,.,TRBJ2-1,.
CASTYGLNTEAFF,TGTGCCAGCACCTACGGACTGAACACTGAAGCTTTCTTT,TRBV6-6,few,TRBJ1-1,.
CASSVDRGTSSGNTIYF,TGTGCCAGCAGTGTGGACAGGGGTACCTCCTCTGGAAACACCATATATTTT,TRBV6-1,.,TRBJ1-3,TRBD1
CASSLQFAASIAYNEQFF,TGTGCCAGCAGCTTGCAATTTGCCGCCTCGATAGCCTACAATGAGCAGTTCTTC,TRBV5-4,.,TRBJ2-1,.
CASSFGQSSYNSPLHF,TGCGCCAGCAGCTTCGGACAGAGCTCCTATAATTCACCCCTCCACTTT,TRBV5-1,.,TRBJ1-6,.
CASSLVAYSYEQYF,TGTGCCAGCAGCTTAGTCGCCTACTCCTACGAGCAGTACTTC,TRBV7-2,.,TRBJ2-7,.
CASNYRGPTGELFF,TGTGCCAGTAACTACAGGGGGCCCACCGGGGAGCTGTTTTTT,TRBV2,.,TRBJ2-2,TRBD1
CSGSGTGYRNTEAFF,TGCAGCGGTTCCGGGACGGGCTATAGGAACACTGAAGCTTTCTTT,TRBV29-1,.,TRBJ1-1,.
CASSEPGIDYGYTF,TGTGCCAGCAGTGAACCGGGAATAGACTATGGCTACACCTTC,TRBV25-1,.,TRBJ1-2,.
CASSASDYGYTF,TGTGCCAGCAGTGCTTCGGACTATGGCTACACCTTC,TRBV5-6,once,TRBJ1-2,.
CAWSVPENTEAFF,TGTGCCTGGAGTGTACCCGAGAACACTGAAGCTTTCTTT,TRBV30,.,TRBJ1-1,.
CAWGTGAGNTIYF,TGTGCCTGGGGGACAGGGGCTGGAAACACCATATATTTT,TRBV30,.,TRBJ1-3,TRBD1
CASSQNRVQETQYF,TGTGCCAGTAGCCAAAACAGGGTGCAAGAGACCCAGTACTTC,TRBV19,.,TRBJ2-5,.
CASSPLAGGHNEQFF,TGTGCCAGCAGCCCCCTAGCGGGGGGTCACAATGAGCAGTTCTTC,TRBV7-9,few,TRBJ2-1,TRBD2
CASSPRRLHRGDEKLFF,TGCGCCAGCAGCCCCCGACGCCTCCACAGGGGGGATGAAAAACTGTTTTTT,TRBV4-3,.,TRBJ1-4,TRBD1
CASSALSGGGTGELFF,TGTGCCAGCAGCGCCCTTAGCGGGGGAGGGACCGGGGAGCTGTTTTTT,TRBV7-2,.,TRBJ2-2,TRBD2
CASSLDRGYGYTF,TGTGCCAGCAGCTTGGACAGAGGGTATGGCTACACCTTC,TRBV5-4,few,TRBJ1-2,.
CASSYRSTDTQYF,TGTGCCAGCAGTTACAGGTCGACAGATACGCAGTATTTT,TRBV6-6,.,TRBJ2-3,.